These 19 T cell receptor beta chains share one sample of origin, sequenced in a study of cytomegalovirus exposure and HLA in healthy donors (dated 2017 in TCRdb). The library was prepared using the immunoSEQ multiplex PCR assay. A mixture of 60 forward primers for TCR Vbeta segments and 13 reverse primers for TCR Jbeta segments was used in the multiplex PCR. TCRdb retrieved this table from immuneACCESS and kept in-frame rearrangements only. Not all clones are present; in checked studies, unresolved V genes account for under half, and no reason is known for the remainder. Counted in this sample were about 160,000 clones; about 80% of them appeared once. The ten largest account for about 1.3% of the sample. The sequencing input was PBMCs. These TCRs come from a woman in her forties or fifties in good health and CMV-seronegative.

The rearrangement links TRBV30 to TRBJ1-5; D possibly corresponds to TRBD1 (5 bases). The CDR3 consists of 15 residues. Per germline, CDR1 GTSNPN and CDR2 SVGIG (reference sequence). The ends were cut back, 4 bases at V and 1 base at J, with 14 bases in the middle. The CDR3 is CAWKTQGKSNQPQHF. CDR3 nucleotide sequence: TGTGCCTGGAAGACCCAGGGAAAGAGCAATCAGCCCCAGCATTTT. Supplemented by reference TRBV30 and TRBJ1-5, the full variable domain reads SQTIHQWPATLVQPVGSPLSLECTVEGTSNPNLYWYRQAAGRGLQLLFYSVGIGQISSEVPQNLSASRPQDRQFILSSKKLLLSDSGFYLCAWKTQGKSNQPQHFGDGTRLSIL.

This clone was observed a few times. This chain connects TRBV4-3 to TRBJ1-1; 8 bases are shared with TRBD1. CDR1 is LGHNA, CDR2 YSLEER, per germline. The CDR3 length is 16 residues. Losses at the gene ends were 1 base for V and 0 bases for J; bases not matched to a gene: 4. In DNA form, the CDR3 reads TGCGCCAGCAGCCAAGGGACAGGGTTACTGAACACTGAAGCTTTCTTT. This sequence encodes CASSQGTGLLNTEAFF.

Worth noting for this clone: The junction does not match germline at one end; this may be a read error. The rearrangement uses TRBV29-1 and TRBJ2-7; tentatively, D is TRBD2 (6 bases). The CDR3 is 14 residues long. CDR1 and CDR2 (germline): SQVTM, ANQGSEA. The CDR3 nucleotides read TGCAGCGTTGTGGCCGTCGAGCGGGTCTACAAGCAGTACTTC. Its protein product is CSVVAVERVYKQYF.

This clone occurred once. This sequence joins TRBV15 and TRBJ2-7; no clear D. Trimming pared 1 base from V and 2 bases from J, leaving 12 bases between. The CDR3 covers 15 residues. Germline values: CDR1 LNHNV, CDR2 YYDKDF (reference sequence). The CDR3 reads CATSRGASEPYEQYF. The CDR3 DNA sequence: TGTGCCACCAGCAGAGGGGCCTCAGAACCCTACGAGCAGTACTTC.

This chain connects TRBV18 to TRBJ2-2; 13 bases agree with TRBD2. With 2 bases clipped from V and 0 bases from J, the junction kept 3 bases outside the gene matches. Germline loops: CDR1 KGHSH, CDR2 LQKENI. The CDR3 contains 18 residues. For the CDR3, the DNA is TGTGCCAGCTCACCAAGAACTAGCGGGAGGGCGAACACCGGGGAGCTGTTTTTT. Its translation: CASSPRTSGRANTGELFF.

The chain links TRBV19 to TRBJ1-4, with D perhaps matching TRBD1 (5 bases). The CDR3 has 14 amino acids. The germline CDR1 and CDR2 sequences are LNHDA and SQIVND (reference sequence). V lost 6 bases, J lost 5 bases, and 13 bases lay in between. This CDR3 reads CASRKGDSNEKLFF. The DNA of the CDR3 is TGTGCCAGTAGGAAAGGGGACTCGAATGAAAAACTGTTTTTT. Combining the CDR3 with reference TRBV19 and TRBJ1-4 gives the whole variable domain DGGITQSPKYLFRKEGQNVTLSCEQNLNHDAMYWYRQDPGQGLRLIYYSQIVNDFQKGDIAEGYSVSREKKESFPLTVTSAQKNPTAFYLCASRKGDSNEKLFFGSGTQLSVL.

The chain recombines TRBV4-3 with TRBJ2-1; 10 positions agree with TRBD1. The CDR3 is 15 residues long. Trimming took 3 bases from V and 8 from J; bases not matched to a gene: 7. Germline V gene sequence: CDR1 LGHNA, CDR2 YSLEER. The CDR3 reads CASSHGTGVVDEQFF. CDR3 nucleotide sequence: TGCGCCAGCAGCCACGGGACAGGGGTTGTGGATGAGCAGTTCTTC.

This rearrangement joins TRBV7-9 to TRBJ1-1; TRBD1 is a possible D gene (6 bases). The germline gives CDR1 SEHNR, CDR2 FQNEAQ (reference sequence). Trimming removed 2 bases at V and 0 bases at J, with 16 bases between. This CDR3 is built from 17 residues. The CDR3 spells CASSLTDRYRMNTEAFF. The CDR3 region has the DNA TGTGCCAGCAGCTTAACAGACAGGTACCGCATGAACACTGAAGCTTTCTTT.

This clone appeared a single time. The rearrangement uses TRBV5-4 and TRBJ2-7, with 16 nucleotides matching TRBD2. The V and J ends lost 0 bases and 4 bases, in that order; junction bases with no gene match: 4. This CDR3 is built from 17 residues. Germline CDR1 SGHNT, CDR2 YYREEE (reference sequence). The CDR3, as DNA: TGTGCCAGCAGCTTGGGGGGACTAGCGGGAGGGCCGTACGAGCAGTACTTC. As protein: CASSLGGLAGGPYEQYF.

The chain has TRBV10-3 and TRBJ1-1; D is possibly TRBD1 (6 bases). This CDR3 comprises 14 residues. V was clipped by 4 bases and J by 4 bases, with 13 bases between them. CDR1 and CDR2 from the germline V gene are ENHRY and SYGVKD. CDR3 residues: CAISVEGGGTEAFF. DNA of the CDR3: TGTGCCATCAGTGTCGAGGGGGGGGGCACTGAAGCTTTCTTT.

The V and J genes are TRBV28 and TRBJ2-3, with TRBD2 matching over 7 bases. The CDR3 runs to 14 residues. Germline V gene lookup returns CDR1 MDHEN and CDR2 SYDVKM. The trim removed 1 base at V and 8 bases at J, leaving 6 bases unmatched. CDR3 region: CASSLFEAGLTQYF. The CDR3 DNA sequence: TGTGCCAGCAGTTTATTCGAAGCGGGGCTTACGCAGTATTTT. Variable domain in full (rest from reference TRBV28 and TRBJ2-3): DVKVTQSSRYLVKRTGEKVFLECVQDMDHENMFWYRQDPGLGLRLIYFSYDVKMKEKGDIPEGYSVSREKKERFSLILESASTNQTSMYLCASSLFEAGLTQYFGPGTRLTVL.

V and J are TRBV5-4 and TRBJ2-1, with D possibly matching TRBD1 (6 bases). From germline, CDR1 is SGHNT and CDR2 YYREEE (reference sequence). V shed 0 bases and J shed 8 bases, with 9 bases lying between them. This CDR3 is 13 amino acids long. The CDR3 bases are TGTGCCAGCAGCTTGGGTAGGGGGTATGAGCAGTTCTTC. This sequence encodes CASSLGRGYEQFF.

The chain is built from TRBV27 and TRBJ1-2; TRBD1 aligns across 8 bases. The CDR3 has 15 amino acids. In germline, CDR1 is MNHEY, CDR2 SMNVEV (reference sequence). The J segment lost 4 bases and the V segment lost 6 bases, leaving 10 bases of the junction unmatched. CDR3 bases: TGTGCCAGCAGATCAAAGGGGACAGGCGGCTATGGCTACACCTTC. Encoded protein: CASRSKGTGGYGYTF.

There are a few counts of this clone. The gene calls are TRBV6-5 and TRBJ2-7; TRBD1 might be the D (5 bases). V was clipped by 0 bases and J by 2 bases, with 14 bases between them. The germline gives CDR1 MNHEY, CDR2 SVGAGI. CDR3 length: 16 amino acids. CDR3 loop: CASSYSGHRPAYEQYF. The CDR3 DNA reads TGTGCCAGCAGTTACTCTGGACACAGGCCAGCCTACGAGCAGTACTTC.

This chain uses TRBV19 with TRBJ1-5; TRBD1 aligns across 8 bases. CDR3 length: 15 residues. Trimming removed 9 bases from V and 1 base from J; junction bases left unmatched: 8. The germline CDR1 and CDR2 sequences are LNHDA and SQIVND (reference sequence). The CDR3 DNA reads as TGTGCCAGCCACAGGGGGGGCAGGAGCAATCAGCCCCAGCATTTT. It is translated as CASHRGGRSNQPQHF.

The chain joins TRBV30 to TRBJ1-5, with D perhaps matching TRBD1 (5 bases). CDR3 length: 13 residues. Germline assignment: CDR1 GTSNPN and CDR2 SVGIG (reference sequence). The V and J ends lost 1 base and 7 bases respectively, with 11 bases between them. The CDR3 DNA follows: TGTGCCTGGAGTGAAGGGGTGGGCCAGCCCCAGCATTTT. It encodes CAWSEGVGQPQHF.

DNA for the CDR3: TGCGCCAGCAGCCAAGTAAGGGGACAGGGTGGGGAGCAGTACTTC. Amino acid sequence: CASSQVRGQGGEQYF. V usage is TRBV4-3 and J usage is TRBJ2-7, with 9 nucleotides matching TRBD1. The CDR3 totals 15 residues. Per the germline V gene, CDR1 is LGHNA and CDR2 is YSLEER. J lost 7 bases, V lost 1 base, and 8 bases had no gene match.

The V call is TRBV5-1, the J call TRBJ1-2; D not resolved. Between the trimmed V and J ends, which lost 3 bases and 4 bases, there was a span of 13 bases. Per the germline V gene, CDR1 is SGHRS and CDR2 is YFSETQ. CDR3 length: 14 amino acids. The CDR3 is CASSSNGLGYGYTF. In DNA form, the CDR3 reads TGCGCCAGCAGCTCGAACGGTCTCGGCTATGGCTACACCTTC.

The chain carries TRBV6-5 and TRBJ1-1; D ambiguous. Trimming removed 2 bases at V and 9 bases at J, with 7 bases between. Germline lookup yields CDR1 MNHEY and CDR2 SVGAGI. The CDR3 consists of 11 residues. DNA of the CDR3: TGTGCCAGCAGTTACGTGGGCAAAGCTTTCTTT. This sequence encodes CASSYVGKAFF.